The 9 T cell receptor beta chains below all came from one sample that was sequenced in a study of control samples from healthy donors and cancer patients. The method was immunoSEQ multiplex PCR; TCRdb's version includes in-frame clones alone and lacks a portion of them. The table lists 180,000 or so clones, around 92% of them singletons. The material sequenced was blood. Every receptor here comes from a woman younger than 45 in good health.

CDR3 bases: TGTGCCAGCACCTCGAAACTCGGGGGCTCCTACAATGAGCAGTTCTTC. It encodes CASTSKLGGSYNEQFF. This chain links TRBV7-2 with TRBJ2-1; D perhaps matches TRBD2 (6 bases). V was clipped by 7 bases and J by 0 bases, with 16 bases between them. This CDR3 is built from 16 residues. The germline V gene encodes CDR1 SGHTA and CDR2 FQGNSA. Full variable domain (remainder filled in from reference TRBV7-2 and TRBJ2-1): GAGVSQSPSNKVTEKGKDVELRCDPISGHTALYWYRQSLGQGLEFLIYFQGNSAPDKSGLPSDRFSAERTGGSVSTLTIQRTQQEDSAVYLCASTSKLGGSYNEQFFGPGTRLTVL.

The chain has TRBV4-1 and TRBJ2-3, with unresolved D. Trimming left V 4 bases short and J 0 bases short, with 5 bases between. The CDR3 runs 13 residues. The V gene's germline CDR1 is MGHRA and CDR2 YSYEKL. CDR3 nucleotides: TGCGCCAGCAGCCCGGGTAGCACAGATACGCAGTATTTT. It is translated as CASSPGSTDTQYF.

The chain has TRBV18 and TRBJ1-1, with D uncertain. The germline V gene encodes CDR1 KGHSH and CDR2 LQKENI. V lost 2 bases, J lost 1 base, and 8 bases lay in between. This CDR3 region has 14 residues. The CDR3: CASSPASANTEAFF. The CDR3 DNA follows: TGTGCCAGCTCACCAGCCAGCGCGAACACTGAAGCTTTCTTT.

This clone showed up just a few times. The same CDR3 also results from other DNA sequences found in this sample. The chain is built from TRBV6-1 and TRBJ2-6; D call uncertain. The CDR3 runs to 15 residues. V lost 0 bases and J 0 bases, leaving 3 bases between the germline ends. Germline V gene lookup returns CDR1 MNHNS and CDR2 SASEGT. The CDR3 spells CASSEASSGANVLTF. The CDR3 DNA sequence: TGTGCCAGCAGTGAAGCTAGCTCTGGGGCCAACGTCCTGACTTTC.

The genes are TRBV6-5 and TRBJ2-2, with TRBD1 matching over 10 bases. This CDR3 region has 16 residues. Germline V lookup: CDR1 MNHEY, CDR2 SVGAGI. J gave up 9 bases and V 0 bases, and 7 bases lay outside the gene matches. The CDR3 here is CASSYSTGGGSRELFF. CDR3 DNA sequence: TGTGCCAGCAGTTACTCGACAGGGGGCGGATCCAGGGAGCTGTTTTTT.

On this clone: Other DNA sequences of this sample code for an identical CDR3. The CDR3 DNA follows: TGTGCCAGCAGCCCCAGAGGCAGCTATGGCTACACCTTC. Translating it yields CASSPRGSYGYTF. This chain links TRBV3-1 (or the pseudogene TRBV3-2) with TRBJ1-2, with D hard to call. The CDR3 runs 13 residues. Trimming shortened V by 4 bases and J by 4 bases, and 10 bases separated the two germline ends. From germline, CDR1 is LGHDT and CDR2 YNNKEL (reference sequence).

The rearrangement uses TRBV15 and TRBJ2-1, with 10 positions matching TRBD2. Germline lookup yields CDR1 LNHNV and CDR2 YYDKDF (reference sequence). Germline trimming cut 4 bases from V and 3 bases from J; bases unmatched to any gene: 6. The CDR3 runs to 16 residues. In DNA, the CDR3 is TGTGCCACCAGCATATGGAGCGGGGGGGACTACAATGAGCAGTTCTTC. This encodes CATSIWSGGDYNEQFF. Supplemented by reference TRBV15 and TRBJ2-1, the full variable domain reads DAMVIQNPRYQVTQFGKPVTLSCSQTLNHNVMYWYQQKSSQAPKLLFHYYDKDFNNEADTPDNFQSRRPNTSFCFLDIRSPGLGDTAMYLCATSIWSGGDYNEQFFGPGTRLTVL.

V and J are TRBV6-2 or TRBV6-3 and TRBJ2-7; TRBD2 matches 8 bases. V trimming: 4 bases; J trimming: 0 bases; junction bases outside the gene matches: 8. Looked up from germline, CDR1 is MNHEY and CDR2 is SVGEGT. The CDR3 extends over 16 amino acids. In DNA form, the CDR3 reads TGTGCCAGCAGTTCGGTTGCGGGAGGAGGCTCCTACGAGCAGTACTTC. Protein product: CASSSVAGGGSYEQYF.

The chain recombines TRBV18 with TRBJ1-1; D might be TRBD1 (6 bases). Germline loops: CDR1 KGHSH, CDR2 LQKENI. CDR3 length: 13 amino acids. Trimming cost V 6 bases and J 2 bases, with 10 bases left between them. The CDR3 DNA follows: TGTGCCAGCTCCGACGGGACAAACACTGAAGCTTTCTTT. It translates to CASSDGTNTEAFF.